This T cell receptor (beta chain) was observed in a study of blood T cell repertoires in COVID-19. The CDR3 loop spans 11 amino acids. V was trimmed by 9 bases and J by 8 bases, leaving 10 bases between them. Study processing details: Nucleated cell counts were estimated from reference gene primer amplification. Some clones are missing from TCRdb's copy, which holds only in-frame ones; the method was immunoSEQ multiplex PCR. For V, J and clone size, that table is used; D and trimming come from the DNA. Of roughly 340,000 clones listed, about 90% are singletons. Sequencing was carried out using peripheral blood. The V call is TRBV12-3 or TRBV12-4, the J call TRBJ1-4, with D hard to call. This receptor was obtained from a woman in her 30s with COVID-19, enrolled during active disease. The CDR3 is CARSSCEKLFF. Written as DNA, the CDR3 is TGTGCCAGGAGCTCTTGCGAAAAACTGTTTTTT.